Reported below is one TCR beta chain. Its specificity is not known. Regarding treatment: around 19 received Ad26.COV2.S at low or high dose, single or two shots; several received placebo; per-sample allocation not given. Samples analyzed were those drawn on day 63 after the first vaccine or placebo injection. Donor was an adult aged 18-55 years in Boston. This sample is drawn from a study of Ad26.COV2.S vaccination and SARS-CoV-2 variants. Study overall: Dosing was one shot or two shots 56 days apart.

The germline V and J ends were trimmed by 5 bases and 2 bases, with 12 bases remaining between them. Germline CDR1 reads SGHVS; CDR2 reads FQNEAQ. CDR3 length: 14 amino acids. Regarding the study as a whole: Assessments of TCR breadth and depth may have underestimated the total T cell responses.

Measured with immunoSEQ multiplex PCR; TCRdb has only the in-frame clones, and not every one. The sample includes under 400,000 clones, about nine tenths seen only once; the top ten take about 3%. The rearrangement joins TRBV7-8 to TRBJ2-5; perhaps D is TRBD1 or TRBD2 (6 bases each). This clonotype was sampled from a person aged 18 to 59 who received the Ad26.COV2.S COVID-19 vaccine or a placebo. Sequenced here: peripheral blood, sampled in a trial of Ad26.COV2.S vaccine versus placebo. In DNA form, the CDR3 reads TGTGCCAGCAGCCCGGGGGCTGCACAAGAGACCCAGTACTTC. Translated: CASSPGAAQETQYF.